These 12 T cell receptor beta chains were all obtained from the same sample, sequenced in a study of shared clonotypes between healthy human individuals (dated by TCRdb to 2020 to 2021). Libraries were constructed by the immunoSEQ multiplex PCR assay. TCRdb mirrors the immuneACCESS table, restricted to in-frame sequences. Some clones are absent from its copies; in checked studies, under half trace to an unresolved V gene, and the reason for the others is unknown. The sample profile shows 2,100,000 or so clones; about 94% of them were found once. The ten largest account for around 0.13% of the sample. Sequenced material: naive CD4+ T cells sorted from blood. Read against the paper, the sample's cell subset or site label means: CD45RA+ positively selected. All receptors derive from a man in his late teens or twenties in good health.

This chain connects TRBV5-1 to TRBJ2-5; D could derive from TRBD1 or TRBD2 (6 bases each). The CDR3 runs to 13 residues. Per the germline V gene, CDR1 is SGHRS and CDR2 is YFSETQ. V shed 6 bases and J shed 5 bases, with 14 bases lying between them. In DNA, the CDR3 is TGCGCCAGCATGAGGGGGGACTGGGAGACCCAGTACTTC. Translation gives CASMRGDWETQYF. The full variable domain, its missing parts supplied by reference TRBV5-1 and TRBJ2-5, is KAGVTQTPRYLIKTRGQQVTLSCSPISGHRSVSWYQQTPGQGLQFLFEYFSETQRNKGNFPGRFSGRQFSNSRSEMNVSTLELGDSALYLCASMRGDWETQYFGPGTRLLVL.

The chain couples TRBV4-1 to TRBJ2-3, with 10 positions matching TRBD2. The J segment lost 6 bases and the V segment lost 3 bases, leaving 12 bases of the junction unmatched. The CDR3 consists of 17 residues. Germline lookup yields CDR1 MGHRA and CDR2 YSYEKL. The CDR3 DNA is TGCGCCAGCAGCCACGAGTTTCGGCCTAGCGGGAGCGATACGCAGTATTTT. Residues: CASSHEFRPSGSDTQYF.

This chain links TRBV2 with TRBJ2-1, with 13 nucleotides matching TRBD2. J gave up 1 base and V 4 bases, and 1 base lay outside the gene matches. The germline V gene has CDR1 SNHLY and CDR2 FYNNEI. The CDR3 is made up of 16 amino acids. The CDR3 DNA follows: TGTGCCAGCAGTGGGACTAGCGGGAGTTCCTACAATGAGCAGTTCTTC. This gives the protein CASSGTSGSSYNEQFF.

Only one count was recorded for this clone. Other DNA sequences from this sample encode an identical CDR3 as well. This CDR3 reads CASRTANTEAFF. CDR3 nucleotides: TGTGCCAGCAGGACGGCGAACACTGAAGCTTTCTTT. V is TRBV28 and J is TRBJ1-1; D call uncertain. The CDR3 loop spans 12 amino acids. Germline V gives CDR1 MDHEN, CDR2 SYDVKM. V shed 6 bases and J shed 1 base, with 6 bases lying between them.

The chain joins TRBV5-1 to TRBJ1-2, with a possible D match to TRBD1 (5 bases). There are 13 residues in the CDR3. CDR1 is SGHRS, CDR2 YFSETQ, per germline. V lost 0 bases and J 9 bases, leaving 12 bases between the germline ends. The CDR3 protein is CASSLAGDGRYTF. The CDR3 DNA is TGCGCCAGCAGCTTGGCCGGGGACGGGCGCTACACCTTC.

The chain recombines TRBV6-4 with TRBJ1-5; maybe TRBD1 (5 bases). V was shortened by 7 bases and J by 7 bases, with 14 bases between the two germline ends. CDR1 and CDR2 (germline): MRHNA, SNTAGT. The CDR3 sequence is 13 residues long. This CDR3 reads CASTPGFRQPQHF. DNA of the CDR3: TGTGCCAGCACCCCAGGGTTCCGGCAGCCCCAGCATTTT.

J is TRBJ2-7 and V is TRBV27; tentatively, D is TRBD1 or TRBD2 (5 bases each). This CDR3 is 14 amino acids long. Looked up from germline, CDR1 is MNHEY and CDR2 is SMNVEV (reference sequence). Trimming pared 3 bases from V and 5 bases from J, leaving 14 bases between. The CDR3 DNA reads TGTGCCAGCAGTTTCTCGGCAGGGAGCCACGAGCAGTACTTC. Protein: CASSFSAGSHEQYF.

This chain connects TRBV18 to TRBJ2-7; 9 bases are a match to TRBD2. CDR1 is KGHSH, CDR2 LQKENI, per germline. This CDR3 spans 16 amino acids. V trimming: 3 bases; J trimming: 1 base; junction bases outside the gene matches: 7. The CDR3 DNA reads TGTGCCAGCTCACCCCGCGGGGGGGAAATTTCCTACGAGCAGTACTTC. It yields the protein CASSPRGGEISYEQYF.

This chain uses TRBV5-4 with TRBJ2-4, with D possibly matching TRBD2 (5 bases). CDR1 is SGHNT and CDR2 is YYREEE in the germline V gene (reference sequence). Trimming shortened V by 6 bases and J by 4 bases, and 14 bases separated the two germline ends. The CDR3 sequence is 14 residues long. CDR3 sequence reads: CASNPAGQKNIQYF. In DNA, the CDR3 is TGTGCCAGCAACCCGGCGGGCCAAAAAAACATTCAGTACTTC.

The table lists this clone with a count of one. CDR3 in amino acids: CASIGDRAREAFF. In DNA, the CDR3 is TGTGCCAGCATCGGGGACAGGGCCAGGGAAGCTTTCTTT. This chain connects TRBV5-6 to TRBJ1-1, with 9 bases lining up with TRBD1. Germline V gene lookup returns CDR1 SGHDT and CDR2 YYEEEE. Losses at the gene ends were 6 bases for V and 8 bases for J; bases not matched to a gene: 8. This CDR3 has 13 residues.

CDR3 in amino acids: CAISELRAGVGTGELFF. In nucleotides, the CDR3 is TGTGCCATCAGTGAATTGCGAGCGGGAGTGGGTACCGGGGAGCTGTTTTTT. The chain combines TRBV10-3 with TRBJ2-2, with 8 bases identical to TRBD2. The CDR3 has 17 amino acids. The germline CDR1 and CDR2 sequences are ENHRY and SYGVKD. The J segment lost 5 bases and the V segment lost 3 bases, leaving 11 bases of the junction unmatched.

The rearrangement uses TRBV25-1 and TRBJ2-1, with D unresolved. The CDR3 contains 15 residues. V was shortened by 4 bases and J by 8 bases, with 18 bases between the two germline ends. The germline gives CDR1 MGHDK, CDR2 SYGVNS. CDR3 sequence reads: CASSAPGLPGYEQFF. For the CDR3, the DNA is TGTGCCAGCAGTGCCCCCGGCCTGCCAGGCTATGAGCAGTTCTTC.